A single sample is the source of the 15 T cell receptor beta chains below, sequenced in a study of immune evolution from preneoplasia to lung adenocarcinoma. Produced via immunoSEQ multiplex PCR; TCRdb's table is partial and in-frame only. The sample gives about 2,400 clones, 85% of which show up once; around 9.5% is in the top ten. Sequenced input: FFPE normal lung tissue adjacent to the tumor. The receptors were sampled from a person aged 45-65 years with lung adenocarcinoma.

J is TRBJ1-1 and V is TRBV6-4, with a weak D call TRBD1 (5 bases). V dropped 3 bases and J dropped 1 base, with 6 bases sitting between them. Germline V gene sequence: CDR1 MRHNA, CDR2 SNTAGT. The CDR3 has 13 amino acids. The CDR3 spells CASSETGNTEAFF. DNA for the CDR3: TGTGCCAGCAGTGAAACAGGGAACACTGAAGCTTTCTTT.

The CDR3 sequence is CASSRRNQETQYF. Here the CDR3 DNA reads TGTGCCAGTAGTAGACGGAATCAAGAGACCCAGTACTTC. This chain joins TRBV19 and TRBJ2-5; no clear D gene. The V gene's germline CDR1 is LNHDA and CDR2 SQIVND (reference sequence). The V gene lost 4 bases and the J gene lost 2 bases, with 8 bases spanning the gap. This CDR3 has 13 residues.

This chain uses TRBV28 with TRBJ1-4; possibly TRBD1 for D (6 bases). The germline V and J ends were trimmed by 7 bases and 5 bases, with 14 bases remaining between them. The CDR3 consists of 14 residues. Per germline, CDR1 MDHEN and CDR2 SYDVKM. Written as DNA, the CDR3 is TGTGCCAGCACCCAACAGGGCGGGAATGAAAAACTGTTTTTT. This encodes CASTQQGGNEKLFF.

This sequence joins TRBV7-2 and TRBJ1-2, with no clear D. The CDR3 is 12 amino acids. V was pared by 8 bases and J by 5 bases, with 12 bases between. Germline CDR1 is SGHTA and CDR2 is FQGNSA. The CDR3 here is CASRPWGYGYTF. The CDR3 bases are TGTGCCAGCCGTCCGTGGGGTTATGGCTACACCTTC.

V gene TRBV11-1 combines with J gene TRBJ1-5; TRBD1 might be the D (5 bases). The CDR3 totals 15 residues. Germline CDR1 and CDR2: SGHAT and FQDESV (reference sequence). The V end lost 1 base, the J end lost 4 bases, and 11 bases lay between the germline ends. The CDR3: CASSLEDKKNQPQHF. DNA for the CDR3: TGTGCCAGCAGCTTAGAGGACAAAAAAAATCAGCCCCAGCATTTT.

This chain joins TRBV27 and TRBJ2-2; TRBD1 is a possible D gene (5 bases). Trimming shortened V by 6 bases and J by 2 bases, and 10 bases separated the two germline ends. CDR3 length: 14 residues. The germline CDR1 and CDR2 sequences are MNHEY and SMNVEV (reference sequence). Written as DNA, the CDR3 is TGTGCCAGCAGCGCAGGGCTTAACACCGGGGAGCTGTTTTTT. It yields the protein CASSAGLNTGELFF.

The J gene is TRBJ1-1, the V gene TRBV30; D possibly corresponds to TRBD1 (5 bases). This CDR3 comprises 15 residues. Germline values: CDR1 GTSNPN, CDR2 SVGIG (reference sequence). V was cut by 1 base and J by 0 bases, with 12 bases left in between. CDR3 nucleotide sequence: TGTGCCTGGAGTGACCCGGGACGGATGAACACTGAAGCTTTCTTT. It is translated as CAWSDPGRMNTEAFF.

The V gene is TRBV6-5, the J gene TRBJ2-7; the D call may be TRBD1 or TRBD2 (5 bases each). The V gene lost 1 base and the J gene lost 4 bases, with 8 bases spanning the gap. Germline V gene sequence: CDR1 MNHEY, CDR2 SVGAGI. This CDR3 has 13 residues. The CDR3 DNA follows: TGTGCCAGCAGTTACTTCGAGGGGTACGAGCAGTACTTC. Its protein is CASSYFEGYEQYF.

This clone was counted a single time. The chain employs TRBV15 and TRBJ1-5; no clear D. V lost 0 bases to trimming and J lost 4 bases, with 7 bases between them. This CDR3 contains 14 residues. Germline loops: CDR1 LNHNV, CDR2 YYDKDF (reference sequence). CDR3 in amino acids: CATSRDTGNQPQHF. CDR3 coding DNA: TGTGCCACCAGCAGAGATACGGGGAATCAGCCCCAGCATTTT.

V and J are TRBV6-5 and TRBJ2-1, with 10 bases that match TRBD2. V shed 6 bases, J shed 1 base, and the junction held 6 bases outside the gene matches. CDR1 is MNHEY, CDR2 SVGAGI, per germline. The CDR3 covers 16 residues. The CDR3 is CASRYIAGGSYNEQFF. The CDR3 DNA follows: TGTGCCAGCAGGTACATAGCGGGAGGATCCTACAATGAGCAGTTCTTC.

The chain is built from TRBV6-1 and TRBJ2-7, with 7 bases matching TRBD2. The CDR3 sequence is 14 residues long. J lost 0 bases, V lost 7 bases, and 6 bases had no gene match. Looked up from germline, CDR1 is MNHNS and CDR2 is SASEGT. The CDR3, as DNA: TGTGCCAGCATAAAAAGCGGGACCTCCTACGAGCAGTACTTC. Protein sequence: CASIKSGTSYEQYF.

The rearrangement links TRBV28 to TRBJ2-7; no firm D call. The CDR3 consists of 15 residues. Between the trimmed V and J ends, which lost 7 bases and 0 bases, there was a span of 16 bases. CDR1 is MDHEN and CDR2 is SYDVKM in the germline V gene. CDR3 DNA sequence: TGTGCCAGCAATGTGGCTCACCAGAGCTCCTACGAGCAGTACTTC. This gives the protein CASNVAHQSSYEQYF.

The V call is TRBV6-5, the J call TRBJ1-4, with D possibly being TRBD1 (6 bases). V lost 6 bases and J 6 bases, leaving 14 bases between the germline ends. The length of the CDR3 is 14 residues. Germline V gene data show CDR1 as MNHEY and CDR2 as SVGAGI. The CDR3 coding sequence is TGTGCCAGCAGGGATACAGGGTGGGATGAAAAACTGTTTTTT. It yields the protein CASRDTGWDEKLFF.

This sequence joins TRBV9 and TRBJ2-1; D ambiguous. This CDR3 region has 16 residues. The V end was cut by 3 bases, the J end by 4 bases, with 17 bases between. CDR1 is SGDLS and CDR2 is YYNGEE in the germline V gene. In DNA form, the CDR3 reads TGTGCCAGCAGCGCCGGGCGAATCCGGACGTACAATGAGCAGTTCTTC. Translation gives CASSAGRIRTYNEQFF.

This sequence joins TRBV6-6 and TRBJ2-2, with 7 bases aligning to TRBD1. The ends lost 10 bases at V and 6 bases at J; junction bases unmatched: 11. This CDR3 has 14 amino acids. CDR1 MNHNY and CDR2 SVGAGI come from the germline V gene (reference sequence). In nucleotides, the CDR3 is TGTGCCACCAGGGGGAGCAAACGGGCCGGGGAGCTGTTTTTT. It encodes CATRGSKRAGELFF.